These T cell receptor beta chains were read from a single sample in a study of shared clonotypes between healthy human individuals. The assay was immunoSEQ multiplex PCR, and TCRdb's table has in-frame clones only and misses some. Of about 990,000 clones in the sample, 75% to 80% are singletons; the top ten hold 0.61%. The sequenced sample was memory CD4+ T cells from PBMCs. The receptors stem from a man younger than 35 in good health. Some clones in this sample may be carry-over from other donors' samples. The CDR3 runs from the conserved cysteine through the conserved F or W. Each record gives: clone size, V gene, J gene, D gene, CDR3 protein, CDR3 DNA. A D gene is named only where the DNA matches it firmly. Rows give clone size only sometimes, using once, few, many, or a class for an expanded clone.

>.|TRBV5-1|TRBJ2-7|.
CASSLDPTSYEQYF
TGCGCCAGCAGCTTGGACCCAACCTCCTACGAGCAGTACTTC
>.|TRBV20-1|TRBJ2-5|.
CSALIQETQYF
TGCAGTGCTTTAATACAAGAGACCCAGTACTTC
>.|TRBV5-1|TRBJ1-6|.
CASSISGVDSPLHF
TGCGCCAGCAGCATATCAGGGGTAGATTCACCCCTCCACTTT
>.|TRBV19|TRBJ1-1|TRBD1
CASSTLGQGRTEAFF
TGTGCCAGTAGTACTCTTGGACAGGGAAGGACTGAAGCTTTCTTT
>few|TRBV4-1|TRBJ1-1|.
CASSQDRDGEAFF
TGCGCCAGCAGCCAAGATCGCGACGGTGAAGCTTTCTTT
>.|TRBV5-1|TRBJ2-5|.
CASSFQPDQETQYF
TGCGCCAGCAGCTTTCAGCCGGACCAAGAGACCCAGTACTTC
>.|TRBV9|TRBJ2-2|TRBD2
CASSPPVLSGRSGELFF
TGTGCCAGCAGCCCCCCAGTTTTGAGCGGGAGAAGCGGGGAGCTGTTTTTT
>.|TRBV28|TRBJ1-5|.
CASSSPSQRNQPQHF
TGTGCCAGCAGTAGCCCCAGCCAGAGGAATCAGCCCCAGCATTTT
>.|TRBV7-2|TRBJ2-5|.
CASSSSRAQETQYF
TGTGCCAGCAGCTCCTCCCGGGCTCAAGAGACCCAGTACTTC
>many|TRBV9|TRBJ1-2|.
CASSPRSGFGYTF
TGTGCCAGCAGCCCTAGATCAGGGTTTGGCTACACCTTC
>.|TRBV29-1|TRBJ2-7|TRBD1
CSGGQGDEQYF
TGCAGCGGGGGACAGGGGGACGAGCAGTACTTC